These T cell receptor beta chains were read from a single sample in a study of blood T cell repertoires in COVID-19. Here immunoSEQ multiplex PCR was the method, and the copy in TCRdb shows in-frame clones only, minus some. This table holds 200,000 to 300,000 clones, around 87% found once. The material sequenced was peripheral blood. The receptors come from a woman under 40 who had recovered from COVID-19. The CDR3 runs from the conserved cysteine through the conserved F or W. D genes are given only for firm matches. Not every row has a clone size; where given, it reads once, few, many or a size class.

size	V	D	J	DNA	CDR3
.	TRBV25-1	.	TRBJ1-1	TGTGCCAGCAGTGAATATTCTCCGGACACTGAAGCTTTCTTT	CASSEYSPDTEAFF
.	TRBV30	.	TRBJ1-1	TGTGCCTGGACAGGGGCCACTGAAGCTTTCTTT	CAWTGATEAFF
.	TRBV19	.	TRBJ1-1	TGTGCCAGTAGTGGGGCAGTGAACACTGAAGCTTTCTTT	CASSGAVNTEAFF
.	TRBV2	TRBD1	TRBJ1-2	TGTGCCAGCAGTGAAGCGCTTCGGACAGGGGGCAAGGGTGGCTACACCTTC	CASSEALRTGGKGGYTF
few	TRBV10-3	.	TRBJ1-2	TGTGCCATCACAGGGTCCAACTATGGCTACACCTTC	CAITGSNYGYTF
few	TRBV4-1	.	TRBJ2-1	TGCGCCAGCAGCCCGATCGGGGTAGTTAACAATGAGCAGTTCTTC	CASSPIGVVNNEQFF
.	TRBV4-2	.	TRBJ2-1	TGTGCCAGCAGCCAAGTATTGGATTCCTGGAGCTCCTACAATGAGCAGTTCTTC	CASSQVLDSWSSYNEQFF
.	TRBV3-1/TRBV3-2	TRBD2	TRBJ2-2	TGTGCCAGCAGCCATACTAGCGGGGGGATTAGCACCGGGGAGCTGTTTTTT	CASSHTSGGISTGELFF
once	TRBV4-2	TRBD2	TRBJ2-1	TGTGCCAGCAGCCAAGAAAAGCGGGGGGATTACAATGAGCAGTTCTTC	CASSQEKRGDYNEQFF
.	TRBV9	.	TRBJ2-2	TGTGCCAGCAGTGCTTGGCAGGGGGGCACCGGGGAGCTGTTTTTT	CASSAWQGGTGELFF
.	TRBV19	TRBD1	TRBJ1-2	TGTGCCAGTACCCCGACAGGGATGTATGGCTACACCTTC	CASTPTGMYGYTF
.	TRBV7-2	.	TRBJ1-4	TGTGCCAGCAGGGGGGAGGGGGTTAATGAAAAACTGTTTTTT	CASRGEGVNEKLFF
.	TRBV9	TRBD1	TRBJ2-3	TGTGCCAGCAGCGTTGACCCGGGGACAGGGCGGGGAGATACGCAGTATTTT	CASSVDPGTGRGDTQYF
.	TRBV19	.	TRBJ2-6	TGTGCCAGTAGTATAGATTCGACGGGACACCTCTCTGGGGCCAACGTCCTGACTTTC	CASSIDSTGHLSGANVLTF
.	TRBV2	.	TRBJ1-1	TGTGCCAGCAGCTACGACAATGAAGCTTTCTTT	CASSYDNEAFF
.	TRBV5-5	TRBD1	TRBJ1-3	TGTGCCAGCAGCTCCTGGGTTGAACAGGGGCGCTCTGGAAACACCATATATTTT	CASSSWVEQGRSGNTIYF
.	TRBV10-2	TRBD2	TRBJ2-7	TGCGCCAGCAGTTCACTAGCGGGGAACTACGAGCAGTACTTC	CASSSLAGNYEQYF
.	TRBV5-4	.	TRBJ2-2	TGTGCCAGCAGCTTGGAACAGATAGCGAACACCGGGGAGCTGTTTTTT	CASSLEQIANTGELFF
.	TRBV29-1	.	TRBJ2-2	TGCAGCGTTGTGGCAGGGGCTGAGGGTGACACCGGGGAGCTGTTTTTT	CSVVAGAEGDTGELFF
.	TRBV10-3	.	TRBJ1-4	TGTGCCATCAGTGAGTCAAATTGGGAGAGGACAACTAATGAAAAACTGTTTTTT	CAISESNWERTTNEKLFF
.	TRBV4-2	.	TRBJ1-4	TGTGCCAGCAGCCAAGAGGACAGAGCTAATGAAAAACTGTTTTTT	CASSQEDRANEKLFF
.	TRBV4-1	TRBD2	TRBJ2-1	TGCGCCAGCAGCGGTAGCGGGGACTCCAGGGAGCAGTTCTTC	CASSGSGDSREQFF
.	TRBV5-4	TRBD2	TRBJ2-3	TGTGCCAGCAGCTCGGACCCCAGCGGGGGGCAGGGAGATACGCAGTATTTT	CASSSDPSGGQGDTQYF
many	TRBV10-3	TRBD2	TRBJ2-1	TGTGCCATCAGTGAAGTTGGGACTAGCGGGGGGGCAGGTGAGCAGTTCTTC	CAISEVGTSGGAGEQFF
.	TRBV11-2	TRBD2	TRBJ2-3	TGTGCCAGCAGCTCCAGACTAGCGGGCCCCACAGATACGCAGTATTTT	CASSSRLAGPTDTQYF
.	TRBV2	.	TRBJ2-5	TGTGCCAGCCTGTATGGAGGGGTAGAGCAAGAGACCCAGTACTTC	CASLYGGVEQETQYF
.	TRBV7-2	TRBD1	TRBJ1-2	TGTGCCAGCAGCTTAACCTACCCCGGGACAGGGGGTGGCTACACCTTC	CASSLTYPGTGGGYTF
.	TRBV6-8	TRBD2	TRBJ2-3	TGTGCCAGCACCTTAGCGGGGGGGGCTCGGGACACAGATACGCAGTATTTT	CASTLAGGARDTDTQYF
.	TRBV2	TRBD2	TRBJ2-5	TGTGCCAGCAGTGAAGGGACTCTAGCGGGGGAAGAGACCCAGTACTTC	CASSEGTLAGEETQYF
.	TRBV4-2	TRBD2	TRBJ2-7	TGTGCCAGCAGCCAAGTAGGTAGCGGGGGATCCTACGAGCAGTACTTC	CASSQVGSGGSYEQYF
.	TRBV5-5	.	TRBJ2-2	TGTGCCAGCAGCACCGGGGTCGAAACCGGGGAGCTGTTTTTT	CASSTGVETGELFF
once	TRBV5-1	TRBD2	TRBJ2-3	TGCGCCAGCGGTAGCGGGGGGGCCGCCAGAACAGATACGCAGTATTTT	CASGSGGAARTDTQYF
once	TRBV6-6	.	TRBJ1-5	TGTGCCAGCAGTTACTCTAGGTCGGGAACTCAGCCCCAGCATTTT	CASSYSRSGTQPQHF
once	TRBV9	TRBD2	TRBJ2-5	TGTGCCAGCAGCGTACGGGGACTAGCGGGGGGAGAGACCCAGTACTTC	CASSVRGLAGGETQYF
.	TRBV2	.	TRBJ2-7	TGTGCCAGCAACCCTCCGGGGATAGGGGGTGGGGAGCAGTACTTC	CASNPPGIGGGEQYF
.	TRBV9	TRBD2	TRBJ2-5	TGTGCCAGCAGCGCGCACGGACTAGCGGGTAGGGAGACCCAGTACTTC	CASSAHGLAGRETQYF
.	TRBV4-1	.	TRBJ1-4	TGCGCCAGCAGCCAAGTAGTGGAATGGGAGGAAAAACTGTTTTTT	CASSQVVEWEEKLFF
.	TRBV7-9	TRBD1	TRBJ1-5	TGTGCCAGCAGCTCGAAGACAGGGAGTAAAGGCAATCAGCCCCAGCATTTT	CASSSKTGSKGNQPQHF
.	TRBV4-1	.	TRBJ2-2	TGCGCCAGCAGCCAAGATCGGTCCGGGGAGCTGTTTTTT	CASSQDRSGELFF
.	TRBV6-2/TRBV6-3	TRBD2	TRBJ2-3	TGTGCCAGCAGTTACTCGAACCCCGGACTAGCGGGGGGCACAGATACGCAGTATTTT	CASSYSNPGLAGGTDTQYF
once	TRBV19	TRBD2	TRBJ2-1	TGTGCCAGTAGTATAGGTCCCGGGGGGTACAATGAGCAGTTCTTC	CASSIGPGGYNEQFF
.	TRBV15	.	TRBJ1-5	TGTGCCACCAGCAGAGACCCGGGGGGGAATCAGCCCCAGCATTTT	CATSRDPGGNQPQHF
.	TRBV5-1	.	TRBJ1-2	TGCGCCAGCAGCATCGTACAGGGACATGGCTACACCTTC	CASSIVQGHGYTF
.	TRBV6-5	.	TRBJ2-4	TGTGCCAGCAGAGAGTTTATAGCCAAAAACATTCAGTACTTC	CASREFIAKNIQYF
.	TRBV5-1	.	TRBJ2-5	TGCGCCAGCAGCTTGTCAGGCGGGGAGACCCAGTACTTC	CASSLSGGETQYF
.	TRBV7-2	TRBD2	TRBJ2-2	TGTGCCAGCAGCTTATATGCGGGGGGAGACACCGGGGAGCTGTTTTTT	CASSLYAGGDTGELFF
once	TRBV29-1	.	TRBJ2-7	TGCAGCGTTGCCCACGGGAACTACGAGCAGTACTTC	CSVAHGNYEQYF
.	TRBV5-1	TRBD1	TRBJ1-6	TGCGCCAGCAGCTTGTTTGGCACAGGGGGTTCCTCACCCCTCCACTTT	CASSLFGTGGSSPLHF
.	TRBV27	.	TRBJ2-1	TGTGCCAGCAGTCCGTCAGTTCCCTACAATGAGCAGTTCTTC	CASSPSVPYNEQFF
.	TRBV7-6	.	TRBJ1-5	TGTGCCAGCAGCTTGGGTGTCCGTGGGGGGGCGGATCAGCCCCAGCATTTT	CASSLGVRGGADQPQHF
.	TRBV7-2	TRBD1	TRBJ2-2	TGTGCCAGCAGCCCTCGGACAGGGACCTACACCGGGGAGCTGTTTTTT	CASSPRTGTYTGELFF
.	TRBV4-1	.	TRBJ2-2	TGCGCCAGCAGCCGGCCATGGGGACAAGTAAAACCACCCGGGGAGCTGTTTTTT	CASSRPWGQVKPPGELFF